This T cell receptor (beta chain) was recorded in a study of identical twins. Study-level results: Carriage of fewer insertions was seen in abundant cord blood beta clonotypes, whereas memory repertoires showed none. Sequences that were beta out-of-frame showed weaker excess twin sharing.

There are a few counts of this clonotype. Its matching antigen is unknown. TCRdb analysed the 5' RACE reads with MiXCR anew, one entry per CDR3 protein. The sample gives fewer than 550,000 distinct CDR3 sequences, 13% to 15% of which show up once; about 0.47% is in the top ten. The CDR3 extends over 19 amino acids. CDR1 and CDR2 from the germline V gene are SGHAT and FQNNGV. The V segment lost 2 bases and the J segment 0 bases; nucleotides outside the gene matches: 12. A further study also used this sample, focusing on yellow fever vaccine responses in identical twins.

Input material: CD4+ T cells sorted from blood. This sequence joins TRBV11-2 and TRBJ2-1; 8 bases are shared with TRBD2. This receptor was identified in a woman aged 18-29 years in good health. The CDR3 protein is CASSLRVVTSETSYNEQFF. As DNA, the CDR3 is TGTGCCAGCAGCTTAAGAGTAGTGACTAGCGAGACCTCCTACAATGAGCAGTTCTTC.